A single sample gave rise to the 8 T cell receptor beta chains below, sequenced in a study of T cell repertoires in cytomegalovirus infection. Using its own MiXCR run on the reads, TCRdb lists one record per CDR3 protein. The table records about 130,000 distinct CDR3 sequences, more than 7% of them present only once. The sequenced material came from PBMCs. These receptors originate from a human donor in good health (CMV status not recorded). Some clones in this sample may be carry-over from other donors' samples.

The sample holds many counts of this clonotype. The chain has TRBV2 and TRBJ1-1; D gene ambiguous. The ends were cut back, 6 bases at V and 0 bases at J, with 11 bases in the middle. Germline V gene lookup returns CDR1 SNHLY and CDR2 FYNNEI. The CDR3 loop spans 14 amino acids. CDR3 protein: CASSLGRLNTEAFF. For the CDR3, the DNA is TGTGCCAGCAGCTTAGGTCGGCTGAACACTGAAGCTTTCTTT.

This clonotype showed up many times. V gene TRBV4-1 combines with J gene TRBJ1-2; D gene uncertain. V gave up 0 bases and J gave up 2 bases, with 7 bases separating them. Germline V gene data show CDR1 as MGHRA and CDR2 as YSYEKL. CDR3 size: 14 residues. CDR3 sequence: CASSQEPDNYGYTF. DNA for the CDR3: TGCGCCAGCAGCCAAGAGCCGGACAACTATGGCTACACCTTC.

This clonotype was recorded many times. This rearrangement joins TRBV6-5 to TRBJ1-1, with D possibly being TRBD1 (6 bases). Germline lookup yields CDR1 MNHEY and CDR2 SVGAGI. Trimming cost V 5 bases and J 2 bases, with 15 bases left between them. This CDR3 region has 15 residues. CDR3 protein: CASSGQTSLNTEAFF. CDR3 nucleotides: TGTGCCAGCAGTGGACAGACATCCCTTAACACTGAAGCTTTCTTT.

This clonotype was picked up a small number of times. The chain links TRBV20-1 to TRBJ2-7; 7 bases agree with TRBD2. Germline V gene lookup returns CDR1 DFQATT and CDR2 SNEGSKA (reference sequence). The CDR3 totals 13 residues. CDR3 sequence: CNVQRGVDYEQYF. The CDR3 DNA follows: TGCAACGTTCAACGGGGGGTAGACTACGAGCAGTACTTC.

This clonotype was counted ten times or more. CDR3 loop: CASSDSGGWTGELFF. In DNA form, the CDR3 reads TGTGCCAGCAGTGATAGCGGGGGTTGGACCGGGGAGCTGTTTTTT. This chain connects TRBV2 to TRBJ2-2; 9 bases fit TRBD2. V lost 3 bases, J lost 5 bases, and 4 bases stayed unmatched. Germline CDR1 SNHLY, CDR2 FYNNEI. The CDR3 has 15 amino acids. Complete variable domain (other parts from reference TRBV2 and TRBJ2-2): EPEVTQTPSHQVTQMGQEVILRCVPISNHLYFYWYRQILGQKVEFLVSFYNNEISEKSEIFDDQFSVERPDGSNFTLKIRSTKLEDSAMYFCASSDSGGWTGELFFGEGSRLTVL.

This clonotype has a count of ten or more. The chain has TRBV7-2 and TRBJ2-1; D ambiguous. Germline V gene data show CDR1 as SGHTA and CDR2 as FQGNSA. V was cut by 4 bases and J by 7 bases, with 8 bases left in between. This CDR3 has 12 amino acids. In DNA form, the CDR3 reads TGTGCCAGCAGCTCCCTAGAGAATGAGCAGTTCTTC. It yields the protein CASSSLENEQFF.

This clonotype appeared many times. The V gene is TRBV7-8, the J gene TRBJ2-1; TRBD2 aligns across 12 bases. Germline lookup yields CDR1 SGHVS and CDR2 FQNEAQ. V shed 3 bases and J 9 bases; nucleotides not matched to a gene: 3. CDR3 length equals 14 residues. The CDR3 DNA reads TGTGCCAGCAGCTTTCCGGGACTAGCGGGTGAGCAGTTCTTC. It translates to CASSFPGLAGEQFF.

The chain is built from TRBV25-1 and TRBJ2-1, with TRBD2 as a possible D gene (7 bases). Germline values: CDR1 MGHDK, CDR2 SYGVNS. The CDR3 consists of 15 residues. Deletions cut 10 bases from V and 7 bases from J, with 23 bases between. The CDR3: CATNPGGLAGNEQFF. The DNA for the CDR3 is TGTGCCACCAACCCCGGGGGGCTAGCAGGGAATGAGCAGTTCTTC.